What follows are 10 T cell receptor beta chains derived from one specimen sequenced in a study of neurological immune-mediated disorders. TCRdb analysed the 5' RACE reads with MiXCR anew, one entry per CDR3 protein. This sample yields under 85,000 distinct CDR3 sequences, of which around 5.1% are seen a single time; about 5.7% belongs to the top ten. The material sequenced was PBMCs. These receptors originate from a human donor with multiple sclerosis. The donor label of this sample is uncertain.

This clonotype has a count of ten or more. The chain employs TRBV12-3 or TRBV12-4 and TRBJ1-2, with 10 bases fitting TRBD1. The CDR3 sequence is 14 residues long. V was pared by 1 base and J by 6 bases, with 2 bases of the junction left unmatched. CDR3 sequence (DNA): TGTGCCAGCAGTTTAGGGACAGGGGGTAATGGCTACACCTTC. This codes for CASSLGTGGNGYTF.

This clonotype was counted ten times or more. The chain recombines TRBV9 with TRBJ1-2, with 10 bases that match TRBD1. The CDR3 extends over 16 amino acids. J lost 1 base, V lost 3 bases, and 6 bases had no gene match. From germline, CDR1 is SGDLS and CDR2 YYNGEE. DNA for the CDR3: TGTGCCAGCAGCGGGGGACAGGGGTTTAATAACTATGGCTACACCTTC. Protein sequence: CASSGGQGFNNYGYTF.

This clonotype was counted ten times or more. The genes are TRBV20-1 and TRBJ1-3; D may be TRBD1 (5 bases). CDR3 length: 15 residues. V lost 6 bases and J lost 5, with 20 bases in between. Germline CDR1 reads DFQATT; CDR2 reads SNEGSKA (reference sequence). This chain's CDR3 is CSARNSGTLRNTIYF. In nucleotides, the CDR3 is TGCAGTGCGCGTAACAGCGGGACCCTGCGAAACACCATATATTTT.

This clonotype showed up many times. The CDR3, as DNA: TGCGCCAGCAGCGCACAGAACACCGGGGAGCTGTTTTTT. Encoded protein: CASSAQNTGELFF. This chain connects TRBV5-1 to TRBJ2-2; D unresolved. Germline-derived CDR1 and CDR2 are SGHRS and YFSETQ. The CDR3 contains 13 residues. The V end lost 4 bases, the J end lost 1 base, and 5 bases lay between the germline ends.

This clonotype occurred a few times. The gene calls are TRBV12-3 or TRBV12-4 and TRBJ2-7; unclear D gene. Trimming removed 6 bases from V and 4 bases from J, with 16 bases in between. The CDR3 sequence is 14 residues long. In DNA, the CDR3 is TGTGCCAGCAGCCCCTCGCCCGGGTCGTACGAGCAGTACTTC. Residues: CASSPSPGSYEQYF.

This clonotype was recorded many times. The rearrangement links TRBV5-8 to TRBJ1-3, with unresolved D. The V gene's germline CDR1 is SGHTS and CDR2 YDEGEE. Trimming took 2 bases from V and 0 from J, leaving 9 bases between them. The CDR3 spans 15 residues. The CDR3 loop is CASSFGTYSGNTIYF. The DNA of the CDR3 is TGTGCCAGCAGCTTTGGAACTTACTCTGGAAACACCATATATTTT.

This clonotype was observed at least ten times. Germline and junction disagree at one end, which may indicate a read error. CDR3 protein: CVSSHTEGSLLF. CDR3 nucleotide sequence: TGTGTCAGCAGCCATACAGAGGGCTCCCTACTTTTT. This chain uses TRBV3-1 with TRBJ1-6; D gene uncertain. The CDR3 has 12 residues. Looked up from germline, CDR1 is LGHDT and CDR2 is YNNKEL (reference sequence). The full variable domain, with the rest looked up from reference TRBV3-1 and TRBJ1-6, is DTAVSQTPKYLVTQMGNDKSIKCEQNLGHDTMYWYKQDSKKFLKIMFSYNNKELIINETVPNRFSPKSPDKAHLNLHINSLELGDSAVYFCVSSHTEGSLLFGNGTRLTVT.

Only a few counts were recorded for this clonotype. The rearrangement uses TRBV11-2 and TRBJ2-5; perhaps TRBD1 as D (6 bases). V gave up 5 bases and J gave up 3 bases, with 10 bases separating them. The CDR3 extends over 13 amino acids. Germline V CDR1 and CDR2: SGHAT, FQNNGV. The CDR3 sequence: CASSPWTEETQYF. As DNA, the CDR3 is TGTGCCAGCAGCCCGTGGACAGAAGAGACCCAGTACTTC.

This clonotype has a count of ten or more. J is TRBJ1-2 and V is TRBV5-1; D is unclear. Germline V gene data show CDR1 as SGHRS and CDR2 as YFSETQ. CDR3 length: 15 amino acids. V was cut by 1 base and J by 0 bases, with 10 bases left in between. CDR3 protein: CASSLRAPANYGYTF. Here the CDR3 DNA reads TGCGCCAGCAGCTTGCGGGCACCAGCTAACTATGGCTACACCTTC.

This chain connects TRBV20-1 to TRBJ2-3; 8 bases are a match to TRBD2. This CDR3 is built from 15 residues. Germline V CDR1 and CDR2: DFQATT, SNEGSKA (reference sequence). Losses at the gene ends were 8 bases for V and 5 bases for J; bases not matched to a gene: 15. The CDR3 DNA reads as TGCAGTCCCCTACACGCTAGCGGGTTTGAAGATACGCAGTATTTT. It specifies CSPLHASGFEDTQYF.